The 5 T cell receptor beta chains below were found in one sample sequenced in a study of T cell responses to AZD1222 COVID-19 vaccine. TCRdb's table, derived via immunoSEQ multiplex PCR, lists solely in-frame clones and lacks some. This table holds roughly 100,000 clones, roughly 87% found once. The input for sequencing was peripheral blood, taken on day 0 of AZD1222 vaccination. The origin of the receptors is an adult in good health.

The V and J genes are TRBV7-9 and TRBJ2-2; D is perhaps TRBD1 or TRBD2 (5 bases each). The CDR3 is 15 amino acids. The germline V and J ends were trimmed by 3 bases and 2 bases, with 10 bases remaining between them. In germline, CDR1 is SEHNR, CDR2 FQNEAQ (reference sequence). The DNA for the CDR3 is TGTGCCAGCAGCTTTCCCGGGACCAACACCGGGGAGCTGTTTTTT. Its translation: CASSFPGTNTGELFF.

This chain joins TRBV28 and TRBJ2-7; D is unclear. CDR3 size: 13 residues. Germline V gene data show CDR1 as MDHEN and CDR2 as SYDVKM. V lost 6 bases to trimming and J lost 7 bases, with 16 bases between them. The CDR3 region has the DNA TGTGCCAGCAGACCCCCTTGGATGATGGAGCAGTACTTC. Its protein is CASRPPWMMEQYF.

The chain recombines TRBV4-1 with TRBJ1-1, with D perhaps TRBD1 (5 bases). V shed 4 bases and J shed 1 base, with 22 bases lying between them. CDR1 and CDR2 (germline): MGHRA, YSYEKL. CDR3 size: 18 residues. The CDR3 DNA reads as TGCGCCAGCAGCCTCCGGGACCCAGGAAACATTCGGAACACTGAAGCTTTCTTT. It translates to CASSLRDPGNIRNTEAFF.

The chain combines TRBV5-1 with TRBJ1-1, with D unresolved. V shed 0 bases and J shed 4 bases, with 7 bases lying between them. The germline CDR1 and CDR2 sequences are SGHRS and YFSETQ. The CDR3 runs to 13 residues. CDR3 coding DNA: TGCGCCAGCAGCTTGGAGTGGAGCACTGAAGCTTTCTTT. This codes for CASSLEWSTEAFF.

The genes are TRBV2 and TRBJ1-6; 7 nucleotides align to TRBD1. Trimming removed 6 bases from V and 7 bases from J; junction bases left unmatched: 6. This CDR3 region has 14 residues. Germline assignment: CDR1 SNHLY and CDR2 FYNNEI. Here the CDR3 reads CASSPGQRNSPLHF. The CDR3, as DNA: TGTGCCAGCAGCCCGGGACAGCGGAATTCACCCCTCCACTTT. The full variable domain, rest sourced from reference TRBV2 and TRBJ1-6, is EPEVTQTPSHQVTQMGQEVILRCVPISNHLYFYWYRQILGQKVEFLVSFYNNEISEKSEIFDDQFSVERPDGSNFTLKIRSTKLEDSAMYFCASSPGQRNSPLHFGNGTRLTVT.